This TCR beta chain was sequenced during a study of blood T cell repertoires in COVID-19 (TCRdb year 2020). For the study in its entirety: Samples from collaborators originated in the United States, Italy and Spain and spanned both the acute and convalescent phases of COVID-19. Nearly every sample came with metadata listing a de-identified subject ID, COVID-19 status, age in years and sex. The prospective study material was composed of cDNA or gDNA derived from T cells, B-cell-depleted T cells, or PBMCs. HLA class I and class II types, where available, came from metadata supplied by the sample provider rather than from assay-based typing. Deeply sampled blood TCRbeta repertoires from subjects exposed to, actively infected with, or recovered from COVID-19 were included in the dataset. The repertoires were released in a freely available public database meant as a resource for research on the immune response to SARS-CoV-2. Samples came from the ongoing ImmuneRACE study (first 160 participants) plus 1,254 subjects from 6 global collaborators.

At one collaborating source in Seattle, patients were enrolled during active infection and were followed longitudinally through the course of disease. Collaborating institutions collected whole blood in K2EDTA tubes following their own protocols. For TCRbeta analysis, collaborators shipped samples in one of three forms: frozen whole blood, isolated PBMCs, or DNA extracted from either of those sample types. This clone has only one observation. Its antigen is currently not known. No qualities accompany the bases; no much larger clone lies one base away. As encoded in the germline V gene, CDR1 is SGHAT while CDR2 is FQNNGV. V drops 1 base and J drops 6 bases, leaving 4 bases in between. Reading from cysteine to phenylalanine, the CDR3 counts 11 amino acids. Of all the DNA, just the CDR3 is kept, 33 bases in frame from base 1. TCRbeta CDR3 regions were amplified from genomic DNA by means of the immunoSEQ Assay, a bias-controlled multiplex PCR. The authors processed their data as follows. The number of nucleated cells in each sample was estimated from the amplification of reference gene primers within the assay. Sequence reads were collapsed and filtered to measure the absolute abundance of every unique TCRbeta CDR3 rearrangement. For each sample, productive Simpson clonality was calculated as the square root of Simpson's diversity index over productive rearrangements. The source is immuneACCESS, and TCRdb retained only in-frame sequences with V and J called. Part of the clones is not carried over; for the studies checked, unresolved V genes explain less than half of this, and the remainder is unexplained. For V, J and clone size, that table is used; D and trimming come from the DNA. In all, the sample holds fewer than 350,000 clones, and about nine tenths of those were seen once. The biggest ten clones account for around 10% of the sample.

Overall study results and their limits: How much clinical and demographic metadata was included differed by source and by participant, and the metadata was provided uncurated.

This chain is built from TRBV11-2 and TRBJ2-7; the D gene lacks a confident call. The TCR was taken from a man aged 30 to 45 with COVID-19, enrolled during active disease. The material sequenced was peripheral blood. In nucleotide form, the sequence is TGTGCCAGCAGCTTAGTCAGCGAGCAGTACTTC. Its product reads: CASSLVSEQYF. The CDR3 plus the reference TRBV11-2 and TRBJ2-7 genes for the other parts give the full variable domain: EAGVAQSPRYKIIEKRQSVAFWCNPISGHATLYWYQQILGQGPKLLIQFQNNGVVDDSQLPKDRFSAERLKGVDSTLKIQPAKLEDSAVYLCASSLVSEQYFGPGTRLTVT.